The rows below give T cell receptor beta chains drawn from one sample of a study of blood T cell repertoires in COVID-19. Repertoires were generated with immunoSEQ multiplex PCR, while TCRdb's copy carries only in-frame clones and drops some. In the table there are some 56,000 clones, approximately 81% of which are singletons. Material: peripheral blood. The source of these receptors is an elderly woman with active or convalescent COVID-19. Each CDR3 is given with its conserved first and last residue. D genes are given only for firm matches. Size is stated for part of the rows, as once, few or many counts, or as a class when the clone is expanded.

v_call	cdr3_length	clone_size	d_call	j_call	cdr3_aa	cdr3_nt
TRBV2	15	-	-	TRBJ2-3	CASSEDGVSTDTQYF	TGTGCCAGCAGTGAAGACGGGGTTAGCACAGATACGCAGTATTTT
TRBV11-3	13	-	-	TRBJ2-3	CASSLSGTDTQYF	TGTGCCAGCAGCTTATCCGGGACAGATACGCAGTATTTT
TRBV4-3	18	-	-	TRBJ2-2	CASSQAGGGGLNTGELFF	TGCGCCAGCAGCCAGGCAGGAGGGGGGGGTTTAAACACCGGGGAGCTGTTTTTT
TRBV4-1	14	-	-	TRBJ1-2	CASRHTGGRNGYTF	TGCGCCAGCAGGCACACCGGGGGGCGCAACGGCTACACCTTC
TRBV19	15	-	-	TRBJ2-3	CASSIGGGLSDTQYF	TGTGCCAGTAGTATAGGTGGGGGGTTGTCAGATACGCAGTATTTT
TRBV29-1	13	few	-	TRBJ2-3	CSVTDYQADTQYF	TGCAGCGTAACAGATTACCAAGCAGATACGCAGTATTTT
TRBV25-1	15	-	-	TRBJ1-5	CASSDSTGRSESQHF	TGTGCCAGCAGTGACTCTACAGGGAGATCTGAGTCCCAGCATTTT
TRBV5-1	16	-	-	TRBJ2-2	CASSLGPLGDTGELFF	TGCGCCAGCAGCCTCGGGCCCTTGGGAGACACCGGGGAGCTGTTTTTT
TRBV6-5	15	-	TRBD1	TRBJ2-7	CASSTYRGSRYEQYF	TGTGCCAGCAGTACATACAGGGGCAGTAGGTACGAGCAGTACTTC
TRBV6-5	15	-	TRBD1	TRBJ1-5	CASTELDRGNQPQHF	TGTGCCAGCACCGAATTGGACAGGGGGAATCAGCCCCAGCATTTT
TRBV7-2	15	-	-	TRBJ2-6	CASSPNEAGANVLTF	TGTGCCAGCAGCCCCAACGAGGCTGGGGCCAACGTCCTGACTTTC
TRBV3-1/TRBV3-2	14	-	-	TRBJ1-6	CASSQGTGNSPLHF	TGTGCCAGCAGCCAAGGAACAGGGAATTCACCCCTCCACTTT
TRBV19	12	-	-	TRBJ1-5	CASSRPNQPQHF	TGTGCCAGTAGTAGGCCCAATCAGCCCCAGCATTTT
TRBV5-1	16	-	-	TRBJ1-3	CASSPEAVTSGNTIYF	TGCGCCAGCAGCCCGGAGGCGGTTACCTCTGGAAACACCATATATTTT
TRBV11-2	17	-	TRBD1	TRBJ1-2	CASSLVRAGGDRYGYTF	TGTGCCAGCAGCTTAGTAAGGGCAGGGGGCGATCGCTATGGCTACACCTTC
TRBV19	12	-	-	TRBJ2-1	CASSPPTGGQFF	TGTGCCAGTAGTCCACCCACCGGGGGGCAGTTCTTC
TRBV7-3	15	-	-	TRBJ2-3	CASSSPGLRTDTQYF	TGTGCCAGCAGCTCGCCGGGACTCCGCACAGATACGCAGTATTTT
TRBV7-2	15	-	TRBD1	TRBJ1-4	CASSLGQGAVEKLFF	TGTGCCAGCAGCTTAGGACAGGGGGCTGTTGAAAAACTGTTTTTT
TRBV4-3	16	-	-	TRBJ1-1	CASSQDERAGDTEAFF	TGCGCCAGCAGCCAAGATGAAAGGGCCGGGGACACTGAAGCTTTCTTT
TRBV7-4	12	few	-	TRBJ1-6	CASSLQQFTPHF	TGTGCCAGCAGCCTACAGCAATTCACCCCCCACTTT
TRBV19	14	once	TRBD1	TRBJ1-6	CASSFGTEFYSLHF	TGTGCCAGTAGTTTCGGGACAGAGTTTTATTCCCTCCACTTT
TRBV29-1	13	-	-	TRBJ1-3	CSVAGSFGNTIYF	TGCAGCGTGGCAGGGTCTTTTGGAAACACCATATATTTT
TRBV9	14	-	TRBD2	TRBJ2-7	CASSVGERGYEQYF	TGTGCCAGCAGCGTAGGAGAGCGGGGGTACGAGCAGTACTTC
TRBV9	15	-	-	TRBJ2-7	CASSPDSILSYEQYF	TGTGCCAGCAGCCCGGACTCAATCCTCTCCTACGAGCAGTACTTC
TRBV18	15	-	-	TRBJ1-2	CASSPPGGRGYGYTF	TGTGCCAGCTCTCCCCCGGGGGGGCGAGGCTATGGCTACACCTTC
TRBV24-1	16	-	TRBD2	TRBJ2-3	CATSGPGGLSGGAQYF	TGTGCCACCAGTGGCCCAGGGGGCTTGAGCGGGGGGGCGCAGTATTTT
TRBV27	14	-	-	TRBJ1-4	CASSLRGYGEKLFF	TGTGCCAGCAGTTTACGGGGGTACGGTGAAAAACTGTTTTTT
TRBV6-5	15	-	-	TRBJ1-2	CASSYSKTVIYGYTF	TGTGCCAGCAGTTACTCGAAGACAGTAATATATGGCTACACCTTC
TRBV11-2	15	-	TRBD1	TRBJ1-1	CASSLGRGLDTEAFF	TGTGCCAGCAGCTTAGGCAGGGGGCTGGACACTGAAGCTTTCTTT
TRBV11-2	16	-	TRBD1	TRBJ1-1	CASSLMRWQGGTEAFF	TGTGCCAGCAGCTTAATGAGATGGCAGGGGGGCACTGAAGCTTTCTTT
TRBV19	15	-	TRBD1	TRBJ1-1	CASSIFDRAYTEAFF	TGTGCCAGTAGTATTTTCGACAGGGCTTACACTGAAGCTTTCTTT
TRBV29-1	13	-	TRBD1	TRBJ1-1	CSVNRGRVTEAFF	TGCAGCGTGAACAGGGGGCGTGTGACTGAAGCTTTCTTT
TRBV5-4	13	once	-	TRBJ1-3	CASSPGGGNTIYF	TGTGCCAGCAGCCCGGGGGGAGGAAACACCATATATTTT
TRBV2	13	-	TRBD1	TRBJ2-7	CASRDRGIYEQYF	TGTGCCAGCAGGGACAGGGGAATCTACGAGCAGTACTTC
TRBV12-3/TRBV12-4	12	-	-	TRBJ1-2	CASSWGGASYTF	TGTGCCAGCAGCTGGGGCGGGGCCAGCTACACCTTC
TRBV7-9	15	-	TRBD1	TRBJ1-2	CASSRGQGANYGYTF	TGTGCCAGCAGCAGAGGACAGGGGGCCAACTATGGCTACACCTTC